This is a list of T cell receptor beta chains from one sample in a study of memory CD4+ T cells and cytomegalovirus serostatus. Sequencing was performed with immunoSEQ multiplex PCR; in TCRdb, only in-frame clones are kept and a portion is missing. Of more than 55,000 clones in the sample, approximately 78% were seen once. Sequences were obtained from memory CD4+ T cells from blood. The receptors come from an adult in good health and CMV-seronegative. Both conserved end residues are part of each CDR3. D genes are given only for firm matches. Not all rows give a size; the values are once, few, many and, for expanded clones, a class.

D gene	V gene	J gene	clone size	CDR3 DNA	CDR3 protein
TRBD2	TRBV2	TRBJ2-1	NA	TGTGCCAGCAGTATAAAGTTAGCGGGGGAGCAGTTCTTC	CASSIKLAGEQFF
NA	TRBV7-9	TRBJ2-7	NA	TGTGCCAGCAGCTACCAAACTAGCTCGCAGCAGTACTTC	CASSYQTSSQQYF
NA	TRBV20-1	TRBJ1-2	NA	TGCAGTGCTAGCGGGGGGAAAGGCTACACCTTC	CSASGGKGYTF
NA	TRBV4-1	TRBJ1-4	once	TGCGCCAGCAGCCAACAGCCGGCTAATGAAAAACTGTTTTTT	CASSQQPANEKLFF
TRBD1	TRBV4-1	TRBJ1-3	NA	TGCGCCAGCAGCCGAACGCCAGGGGGAGGTGGAAACACCATATATTTT	CASSRTPGGGGNTIYF
NA	TRBV19	TRBJ1-5	NA	TGTGCCAGTAGTATAGACAGAGGGTTGGGGGTTGGCAATCAGCCCCAGCATTTT	CASSIDRGLGVGNQPQHF
NA	TRBV6-1	TRBJ2-3	NA	TGTGCCAGCAGTGAATCAGGGGTTCAAGATACGCAGTATTTT	CASSESGVQDTQYF
TRBD1	TRBV19	TRBJ2-7	NA	TGTGCCAGTAGCAGGACAGGGAGTACCTACGAGCAGTACTTC	CASSRTGSTYEQYF
NA	TRBV6-6	TRBJ2-4	NA	TGTGCCAGCAGTTACCCTGGACTAGCCAAAAACATTCAGTACTTC	CASSYPGLAKNIQYF
NA	TRBV10-3	TRBJ2-5	NA	TGTGCCATCAGTGAGTCCCGGGCCCGCCAAGAGACCCAGTACTTC	CAISESRARQETQYF
NA	TRBV28	TRBJ1-1	NA	TGTGCCAGCAGTTTGTCCCCCACAGGGATGACTGAAGCTTTCTTT	CASSLSPTGMTEAFF
NA	TRBV7-9	TRBJ1-1	NA	TGTGCCAGCAGCCCTCTTGCCTTGAACACTGAAGCTTTCTTT	CASSPLALNTEAFF
NA	TRBV30	TRBJ2-7	NA	TGTGCCTGGAGTGCCGGGACCCGCTCCTACGAGCAGTACTTC	CAWSAGTRSYEQYF
TRBD1	TRBV5-1	TRBJ2-7	NA	TGCGCCAGCAGCTTTGAGGGGGCGGGCTACGAGCAGTACTTC	CASSFEGAGYEQYF
NA	TRBV14	TRBJ1-2	once	TGTGCCAGCAGCCAAGCAGGAGGGTCTCACTATGGCTACACCTTC	CASSQAGGSHYGYTF
NA	TRBV6-5	TRBJ2-7	NA	TGTGCCAGCACCCTCTCGTCCTCCTACGAGCAGTACTTC	CASTLSSSYEQYF
TRBD2	TRBV5-5	TRBJ2-3	NA	TGTGCCAGCAGCTTGGCCCCTAGCGGGAGCACAGATACGCAGTATTTT	CASSLAPSGSTDTQYF
TRBD2	TRBV11-2	TRBJ2-5	NA	TGTGCCAGCAGCCAAGGATTAGCGGGAGGCCGGGGGGGGACCCAGTACTTC	CASSQGLAGGRGGTQYF
NA	TRBV6-6	TRBJ2-7	NA	TGTGCCACCGGGACGGCGAAGGACTCCTACGAGCAGTACTTC	CATGTAKDSYEQYF